The source of this TCR beta chain is a study of T cell repertoires in cytomegalovirus infection. Study-wide background: CMV epitopes, recently identified HLA-C-restricted and well-studied HLA-B-restricted, were used. Indications of both CMV infection and matching HLA type were provided by public TCR beta signatures. Whole-study findings and limits: In two of eight donors, the top clonotype was HLA-C-restricted CMV-specific.

The CDR3 covers 14 residues. V lost 6 bases to trimming and J lost 5 bases; unmatched junction nucleotides: 6. On this clonotype itself: Its antigen is not known.

TCRdb reprocessed the reads via MiXCR and lists one record per CDR3 protein. The sample carries 450,000 to 600,000 distinct CDR3 sequences, 40% to 50% recorded once. Material: cultured PBMCs, obtained from culture after CMV antigen stimulation. This sequence originates from a human donor in good health (CMV status not recorded). Some clones in this sample may be carry-over from other donors' samples. The chain couples TRBV12-3 or TRBV12-4 to TRBJ1-1; 10 nucleotides line up with TRBD1. CDR3 DNA: TGTGCCAGCAGAGGGGGACAGGGGAGGACTGAAGCTTTCTTT. It translates to CASRGGQGRTEAFF.